The 12 T cell receptor beta chains listed next were all sequenced from one sample in a study of cytomegalovirus exposure and HLA in healthy donors. The PCR had 60 Vbeta and 13 Jbeta primers. Sequencing was performed with immunoSEQ multiplex PCR; in TCRdb, only in-frame clones are kept and a portion is missing. The profile shows around 130,000 clones, around 77% of them singletons. Source material: PBMCs. Receptors were obtained from a man aged 18-30 years in good health and CMV-seropositive.

In this sample, this clone turned up a few times. The chain combines TRBV6-1 with TRBJ2-3, with 7 bases aligning to TRBD1. Germline CDR1 and CDR2: MNHNS and SASEGT. The length of the CDR3 is 16 residues. The V and J ends lost 2 bases and 0 bases, in that order; junction bases with no gene match: 5. The CDR3 DNA follows: TGTGCCAGCAGTGAAATGGGACAGACGAGCACAGATACGCAGTATTTT. This encodes CASSEMGQTSTDTQYF.

This clone was seen a few times. The rearrangement links TRBV7-3 to TRBJ1-2; tentatively, D is TRBD1 (5 bases). Germline V gives CDR1 SGHTA, CDR2 FQGTGA. CDR3 length: 15 residues. V gave up 0 bases and J gave up 5 bases, with 13 bases separating them. CDR3 sequence reads: CASSLTSGPLYGYTF. The CDR3 nucleotides are TGTGCCAGCAGCTTAACGTCAGGGCCTCTTTATGGCTACACCTTC.

The chain uses TRBV9 and TRBJ2-1, with 8 bases that match TRBD2. Germline V lookup: CDR1 SGDLS, CDR2 YYNGEE. V lost 5 bases to trimming and J lost 10 bases; unmatched junction nucleotides: 8. The CDR3 has 13 amino acids. As DNA, the CDR3 is TGTGCCAGCAGAGGAGCGGGAGCAGGGGAGCAGTTCTTC. Translating it yields CASRGAGAGEQFF. Together with reference TRBV9 and TRBJ2-1, the CDR3 gives the full variable domain: DSGVTQTPKHLITATGQRVTLRCSPRSGDLSVYWYQQSLDQGLQFLIQYYNGEERAKGNILERFSAQQFPDLHSELNLSSLELGDSALYFCASRGAGAGEQFFGPGTRLTVL.

The V gene is TRBV7-2, the J gene TRBJ2-7; D is unresolved. Trimming pared 5 bases from V and 7 bases from J, leaving 9 bases between. Germline CDR1 SGHTA, CDR2 FQGNSA. This CDR3 has 11 residues. The DNA for the CDR3 is TGTGCCAGCAGCCGCGCAATTGAGCAGTACTTC. It yields the protein CASSRAIEQYF.

The V and J genes are TRBV7-6 and TRBJ1-4; 7 bases line up with TRBD1. The junction had 5 bases not matched to a gene; V was cut back by 5 bases and J by 5 bases. The CDR3 totals 14 residues. Germline lookup yields CDR1 SGHVS and CDR2 FNYEAQ. CDR3 amino acids: CASSGQARNEKLFF. Here the CDR3 DNA reads TGTGCCAGCAGCGGACAGGCGCGAAATGAAAAACTGTTTTTT.

The rearrangement joins TRBV19 to TRBJ2-1; 14 nucleotides agree with TRBD2. Germline V gene lookup returns CDR1 LNHDA and CDR2 SQIVND (reference sequence). V lost 6 bases and J lost 8; bases outside the gene matches: 15. The CDR3 length is 18 residues. The CDR3 protein is CASSLAPGLAGAGDEQFF. DNA for the CDR3: TGTGCCAGTAGCTTAGCCCCGGGACTAGCGGGGGCGGGGGATGAGCAGTTCTTC.

CDR3 amino acids: CASSLAGVTNTYEQYF. Written as DNA, the CDR3 is TGCGCCAGCAGCTTGGCAGGGGTGACGAATACCTACGAGCAGTACTTC. The V and J genes are TRBV5-1 and TRBJ2-7; tentative D call: TRBD1 (6 bases). Trimming took off 0 bases at V and 2 bases at J, with 15 bases between the two ends. Germline CDR1 and CDR2: SGHRS and YFSETQ. The CDR3 loop spans 16 amino acids.

The rearrangement uses TRBV6-1 and TRBJ2-7, with D possibly being TRBD1 (5 bases). Germline V lookup: CDR1 MNHNS, CDR2 SASEGT. This CDR3 region has 14 residues. V was pared by 1 base and J by 2 bases, with 9 bases between. CDR3 sequence (DNA): TGTGCCAGCAGTGAAGTATGGGGCACCTACGAGCAGTACTTC. As protein: CASSEVWGTYEQYF.

The rearrangement links TRBV6-1 to TRBJ2-1; 7 bases align to TRBD1. CDR1 is MNHNS, CDR2 SASEGT, per germline. This CDR3 has 15 amino acids. J lost 0 bases, V lost 6 bases, and 5 bases had no gene match. The CDR3 DNA reads as TGTGCCAGCAGCGAGTGGGACAGCTCCTACAATGAGCAGTTCTTC. As protein: CASSEWDSSYNEQFF.

This clone came up a few times. This chain links TRBV5-5 with TRBJ2-3; TRBD2 matches at 7 bases. The CDR3 runs to 15 residues. The junction had 9 bases not matched to a gene; V was cut back by 5 bases and J by 3 bases. Germline assignment: CDR1 SGHKS and CDR2 YYEKEE (reference sequence). The CDR3: CASSHGAGETDTQYF. The DNA for the CDR3 is TGTGCCAGCAGTCACGGGGCGGGGGAGACAGATACGCAGTATTTT. The variable domain in full, completed from reference TRBV5-5 and TRBJ2-3, reads DAGVTQSPTHLIKTRGQQVTLRCSPISGHKSVSWYQQVLGQGPQFIFQYYEKEERGRGNFPDRFSARQFPNYSSELNVNALLLGDSALYLCASSHGAGETDTQYFGPGTRLTVL.

The V gene is TRBV28, the J gene TRBJ1-1; D is undetermined. The CDR3 runs to 14 residues. Germline V CDR1 and CDR2: MDHEN, SYDVKM. The V gene lost 6 bases and the J gene lost 4 bases, with 15 bases spanning the gap. The CDR3 protein is CASSRPQAPTEAFF. Here the CDR3 DNA reads TGTGCCAGCAGCCGTCCCCAGGCCCCCACTGAAGCTTTCTTT.

Remarks on this clone: The junction departs from germline at one end; a sequencing error may be responsible. The gene calls are TRBV7-9 and TRBJ2-2, with 8 bases that match TRBD1. The germline V gene encodes CDR1 SEHNR and CDR2 FQNEAQ (reference sequence). The CDR3 sequence is 17 residues long. This CDR3 is CASSTKLDRAKTGELFF. CDR3 DNA sequence: TGTGCCAGCAGCACGAAGCTGGACAGGGCGAAGACCGGGGAGCTGTTTTTT.